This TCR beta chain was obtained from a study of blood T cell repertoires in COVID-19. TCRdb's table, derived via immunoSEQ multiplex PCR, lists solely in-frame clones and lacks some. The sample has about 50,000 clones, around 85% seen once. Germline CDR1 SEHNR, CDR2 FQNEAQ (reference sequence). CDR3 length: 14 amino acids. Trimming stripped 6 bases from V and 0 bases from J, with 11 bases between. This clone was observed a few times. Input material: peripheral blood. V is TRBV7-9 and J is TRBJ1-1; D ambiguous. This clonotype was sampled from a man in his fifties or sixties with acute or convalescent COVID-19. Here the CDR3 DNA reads TGTGCCAGCAGTCTAAGTGTCATGAACACTGAAGCTTTCTTT. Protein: CASSLSVMNTEAFF.